The 16 T cell receptor beta chains given below trace back to one sample, sequenced in a study of cytomegalovirus exposure and HLA in healthy donors. Amplification used 60 Vbeta primers and 13 Jbeta primers. The data were produced by immunoSEQ multiplex PCR, yet TCRdb's version contains in-frame clones alone and is incomplete. The data hold roughly 98,000 clones, with more than 60% observed a single time. Sequenced: PBMCs. The source of these receptors is a man aged 45-65 years in good health and CMV-seronegative.

V is TRBV30 and J is TRBJ2-1, with D possibly TRBD2 on 8 matching bases. CDR3 length: 14 residues. Between the trimmed V and J ends, which lost 7 bases and 8 bases, there was a span of 21 bases. CDR1 and CDR2 (germline): GTSNPN, SVGIG (reference sequence). In nucleotides, the CDR3 is TGTGCCTATGCGAAGGGACTAGGGGGCGATGAGCAGTTCTTC. It is translated as CAYAKGLGGDEQFF.

The chain has TRBV6-6 and TRBJ2-1; a possible D gene is TRBD2 (5 bases). From germline, CDR1 is MNHNY and CDR2 SVGAGI (reference sequence). Trimming took 6 bases from V and 3 from J, leaving 9 bases between them. The CDR3 length is 13 residues. CDR3 amino acids: CASSRGYYNEQFF. CDR3 in DNA: TGTGCCAGCAGCCGGGGTTACTACAATGAGCAGTTCTTC.

The CDR3: CASSPAGQDSHEQYF. In DNA, the CDR3 is TGTGCCAGCAGCCCCGCGGGACAGGACTCTCACGAGCAGTACTTC. The V gene is TRBV5-4, the J gene TRBJ2-7; the match to TRBD1 covers 8 bases. CDR3 size: 15 residues. The trim removed 4 bases at V and 5 bases at J, leaving 11 bases unmatched. Germline CDR1 is SGHNT and CDR2 is YYREEE (reference sequence).

This clone was observed a handful of times. The chain has TRBV7-9 and TRBJ1-1; weak D call: TRBD1 (5 bases). Germline V lookup: CDR1 SEHNR, CDR2 FQNEAQ (reference sequence). V was trimmed by 0 bases and J by 3 bases, leaving 20 bases between them. CDR3 length equals 18 residues. CDR3 sequence (DNA): TGTGCCAGCAGCTTAGCCCCTACATCGGTTGCAGGGTACACTGAAGCTTTCTTT. Translating it yields CASSLAPTSVAGYTEAFF.

This chain links TRBV28 with TRBJ1-5, with D maybe TRBD1 (6 bases). The germline CDR1 and CDR2 sequences are MDHEN and SYDVKM. The CDR3 runs to 15 residues. V lost 6 bases to trimming and J lost 0 bases, with 12 bases between them. The CDR3 loop is CASSRGQSSNQPQHF. CDR3 nucleotide sequence: TGTGCCAGCAGCCGAGGACAGTCTAGCAATCAGCCCCAGCATTTT. The entire variable domain, with the rest obtained from reference TRBV28 and TRBJ1-5, is as follows: DVKVTQSSRYLVKRTGEKVFLECVQDMDHENMFWYRQDPGLGLRLIYFSYDVKMKEKGDIPEGYSVSREKKERFSLILESASTNQTSMYLCASSRGQSSNQPQHFGDGTRLSIL.

The chain links TRBV6-5 to TRBJ2-2; D not certain. Trimming took 0 bases from V and 4 from J, leaving 3 bases between them. Germline V gene sequence: CDR1 MNHEY, CDR2 SVGAGI. The CDR3 sequence is 13 residues long. CDR3 nucleotides: TGTGCCAGCAGTTACTCGGCCACCGGGGAGCTGTTTTTT. Translation: CASSYSATGELFF.

This rearrangement joins TRBV5-1 to TRBJ2-7; the match to TRBD1 covers 7 bases. Losses at the gene ends were 3 bases for V and 0 bases for J; bases not matched to a gene: 6. The germline CDR1 and CDR2 sequences are SGHRS and YFSETQ. The CDR3 runs 15 residues. The CDR3 loop reads CASSWQGDSSYEQYF. The CDR3, as DNA: TGCGCCAGCAGCTGGCAAGGGGACAGCTCCTACGAGCAGTACTTC.

The chain links TRBV30 to TRBJ2-1, with 11 positions matching TRBD2. V dropped 8 bases and J dropped 10; count of bases not matched to a gene: 10. Germline V lookup: CDR1 GTSNPN, CDR2 SVGIG (reference sequence). The CDR3 has 13 residues. CDR3 in amino acids: CAERLAGGAEQFF. CDR3 DNA sequence: TGTGCCGAGAGGCTAGCGGGAGGTGCAGAGCAGTTCTTC. Looking up the rest from reference TRBV30 and TRBJ2-1 gives the full variable domain: SQTIHQWPATLVQPVGSPLSLECTVEGTSNPNLYWYRQAAGRGLQLLFYSVGIGQISSEVPQNLSASRPQDRQFILSSKKLLLSDSGFYLCAERLAGGAEQFFGPGTRLTVL.

J is TRBJ1-1 and V is TRBV5-6; D is undetermined. CDR1 and CDR2 from the germline V gene are SGHDT and YYEEEE. V was trimmed by 6 bases and J by 8 bases, leaving 26 bases between them. This CDR3 region has 16 residues. The CDR3 DNA follows: TGTGCCAGCACCCTTGTAAGTCGGCTTGACTTTAAAGAAGCTTTCTTT. Translation: CASTLVSRLDFKEAFF.

This chain uses TRBV5-1 with TRBJ1-6; a possible D gene is TRBD1 (6 bases). V lost 2 bases, J lost 11 bases, and 23 bases lay in between. This CDR3 is built from 17 residues. CDR1 and CDR2 from the germline V gene are SGHRS and YFSETQ. DNA for the CDR3: TGCGCCAGCAGCTTAGACCACAGGGACCTCCGTGCGACACCCCTCCACTTT. Protein sequence: CASSLDHRDLRATPLHF. The full variable domain, rest sourced from reference TRBV5-1 and TRBJ1-6, is KAGVTQTPRYLIKTRGQQVTLSCSPISGHRSVSWYQQTPGQGLQFLFEYFSETQRNKGNFPGRFSGRQFSNSRSEMNVSTLELGDSALYLCASSLDHRDLRATPLHFGNGTRLTVT.

Only a few counts were recorded for this clone. The gene calls are TRBV5-5 and TRBJ2-3; possible D gene TRBD1, 6 bases. The ends were cut back, 5 bases at V and 0 bases at J, with 16 bases in the middle. Germline values: CDR1 SGHKS, CDR2 YYEKEE (reference sequence). The CDR3 has 16 amino acids. The CDR3 DNA follows: TGTGCCAGCAGGCTAACCGACAGGACTAGCACAGATACGCAGTATTTT. It codes for CASRLTDRTSTDTQYF.

This clone was seen a few times. The chain combines TRBV2 with TRBJ2-7, with TRBD1 identical over 8 bases. After removal of 6 bases from V and 4 bases from J, the junction contained 8 bases not matched to a gene. This CDR3 spans 14 amino acids. The germline gives CDR1 SNHLY, CDR2 FYNNEI. The CDR3 protein is CASSPGQENYEQYF. As DNA, the CDR3 is TGTGCCAGCAGCCCGGGACAGGAAAATTACGAGCAGTACTTC. Based on the CDR3 plus reference TRBV2 and TRBJ2-7, the full variable domain is EPEVTQTPSHQVTQMGQEVILRCVPISNHLYFYWYRQILGQKVEFLVSFYNNEISEKSEIFDDQFSVERPDGSNFTLKIRSTKLEDSAMYFCASSPGQENYEQYFGPGTRLTVT.

The gene calls are TRBV7-9 and TRBJ1-5, with D perhaps matching TRBD1 (6 bases). CDR1 is SEHNR, CDR2 FQNEAQ, per germline (reference sequence). The CDR3 totals 14 residues. The ends were cut back, 3 bases at V and 5 bases at J, with 11 bases in the middle. The CDR3 protein is CASSFGRGDQPQHF. The CDR3 nucleotides read TGTGCCAGCAGCTTCGGCAGGGGAGATCAGCCCCAGCATTTT.

This clone was observed a handful of times. The chain employs TRBV18 and TRBJ1-1; D is ambiguous. This CDR3 is built from 15 residues. Germline CDR1 KGHSH, CDR2 LQKENI. The V end lost 3 bases, the J end lost 1 base, and 12 bases lay between the germline ends. The CDR3: CASSPQPGPNTEAFF. The CDR3 DNA reads as TGTGCCAGCTCACCCCAGCCGGGTCCGAACACTGAAGCTTTCTTT.

The chain joins TRBV13 to TRBJ1-1; 8 bases are a match to TRBD1. The J segment lost 5 bases and the V segment lost 5 bases, leaving 7 bases of the junction unmatched. Germline V gene sequence: CDR1 PRHDT, CDR2 FYEKMQ (reference sequence). The CDR3 is made up of 14 amino acids. The CDR3 coding sequence is TGTGCCAGCAGCCCCGGACAGGGAGGGACTGAAGCTTTCTTT. This gives the protein CASSPGQGGTEAFF.

The chain recombines TRBV28 with TRBJ1-1, with D possibly being TRBD1 (6 bases). The germline gives CDR1 MDHEN, CDR2 SYDVKM. The CDR3 is 15 amino acids. The CDR3 here is CAGGAAGVGDTEAFF. CDR3 in DNA: TGTGCGGGGGGGGCGGCTGGGGTCGGAGACACTGAAGCTTTCTTT.